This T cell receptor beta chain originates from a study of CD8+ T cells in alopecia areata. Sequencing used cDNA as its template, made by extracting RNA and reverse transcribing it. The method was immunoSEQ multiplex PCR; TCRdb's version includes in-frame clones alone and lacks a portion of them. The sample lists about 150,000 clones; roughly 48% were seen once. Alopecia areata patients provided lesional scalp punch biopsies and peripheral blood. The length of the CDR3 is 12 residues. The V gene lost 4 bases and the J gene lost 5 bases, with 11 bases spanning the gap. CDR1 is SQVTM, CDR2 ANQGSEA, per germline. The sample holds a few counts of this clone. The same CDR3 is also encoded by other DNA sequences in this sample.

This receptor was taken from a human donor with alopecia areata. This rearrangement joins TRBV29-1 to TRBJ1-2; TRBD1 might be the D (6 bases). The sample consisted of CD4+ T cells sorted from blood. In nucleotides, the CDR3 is TGCAGCGTTGGGGGGCAGGGATATGGCTACACCTTC. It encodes CSVGGQGYGYTF. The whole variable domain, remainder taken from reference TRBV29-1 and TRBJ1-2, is SAVISQKPSRDICQRGTSLTIQCQVDSQVTMMFWYRQQPGQSLTLIATANQGSEATYESGFVIDKFPISRPNLTFSTLTVSNMSPEDSSIYLCSVGGQGYGYTFGSGTRLTVV.